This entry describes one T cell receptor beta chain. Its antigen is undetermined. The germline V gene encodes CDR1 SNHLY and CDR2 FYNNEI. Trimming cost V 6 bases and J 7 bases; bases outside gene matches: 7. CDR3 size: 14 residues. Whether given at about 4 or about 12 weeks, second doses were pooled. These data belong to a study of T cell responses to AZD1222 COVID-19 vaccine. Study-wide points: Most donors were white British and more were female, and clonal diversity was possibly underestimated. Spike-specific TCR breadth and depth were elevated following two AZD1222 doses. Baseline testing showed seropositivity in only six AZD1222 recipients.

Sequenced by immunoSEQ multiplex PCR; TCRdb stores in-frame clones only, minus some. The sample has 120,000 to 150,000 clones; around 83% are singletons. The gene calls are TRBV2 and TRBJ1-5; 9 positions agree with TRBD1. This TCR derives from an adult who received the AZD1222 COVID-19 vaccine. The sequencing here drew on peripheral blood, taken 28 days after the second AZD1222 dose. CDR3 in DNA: TGTGCCAGCAGGAGAAGGACAGGGGAACAGCCCCAGCATTTT. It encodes CASRRRTGEQPQHF.